The T cell receptor beta chain described here comes from a study of T cell repertoires in ileal Crohn's disease. Libraries were prepared by immunoSEQ multiplex PCR; TCRdb keeps only in-frame clonotypes and omits some of them. The sample carries some 15,000 clones, around 80% recorded once. Germline CDR1 is SGHKS and CDR2 is YYEKEE (reference sequence). This CDR3 has 16 amino acids. V lost 0 bases to trimming and J lost 0 bases, with 13 bases between them. This clonotype was sampled from an adult with Crohn's disease. The sequenced sample was ileal tissue. The rearrangement links TRBV5-5 to TRBJ2-7; D might be TRBD2 (6 bases). The CDR3 sequence is CASSLAVAASSYEQYF. The CDR3 coding sequence is TGTGCCAGCAGCTTGGCCGTAGCGGCGAGCTCCTACGAGCAGTACTTC. Based on the CDR3 plus reference TRBV5-5 and TRBJ2-7, the full variable domain is DAGVTQSPTHLIKTRGQQVTLRCSPISGHKSVSWYQQVLGQGPQFIFQYYEKEERGRGNFPDRFSARQFPNYSSELNVNALLLGDSALYLCASSLAVAASSYEQYFGPGTRLTVT.